This T cell receptor beta chain was captured by sequencing in a study of graft-versus-host responses after intestinal transplantation (dated by TCRdb to 2020 to 2022). Study-level background: Multivisceral, liver-intestinal, or isolated intestinal transplants were received by the recipients. All recipients received anti-thymocyte globulin induction followed by maintenance tacrolimus and steroids for 3 to 4 years. Bulk TCR-beta CDR3 sequencing was used to track graft-versus-host and host-versus-graft alloreactive T cell clones in the graft, circulation and bone marrow after intestinal transplantation. Alloreactive clones were identified by sequencing pre-transplant mixed lymphocyte reaction products and comparing them with unstimulated pre-transplant donor and recipient T cells. The cohort enrolled approximately 24 intestinal transplant recipients including one retransplant, and 3 patients lacking pretransplant specimens were excluded. A peak of at least 4% donor T cells among recipient peripheral blood mononuclear cells was the definition used for donor T cell macrochimerism. Samples from a few later patients were sequenced in-house on an Illumina MiSeq with MiXCR processing rather than by the commercial service. General study outcomes and caveats: GvH clones were detected in recipient bone marrow, and some of these GvH clones were observed earlier in ileal mucosa or blood, consistent with an intestinal mucosal origin. The conclusions were limited by the relatively low number and heterogeneity of the intestinal transplant patients. Early after transplant, peak levels of circulating GvH clones were found to be associated with declines in HvG clones. In the allografts of patients with donor T cell macrochimerism, GvH to HvG T cell clonal ratios were high.

The CDR3 covers 12 residues, taking in both the cysteine and the phenylalanine. Of the read, only the CDR3 DNA is kept; its 36 bases are in frame from base 1. The V end loses 4 bases and the J end loses 8 bases, and a stretch of 11 bases separates them. For CDR1 and CDR2, the germline V gene (reference sequence) lists MNHNY and SVGAGI. As for this clone: What antigen it recognizes has not been identified. Base qualities were left out, and no much larger clone turns up one base away.

Libraries were built with the immunoSEQ multiplex PCR assay. For most patients, genomic DNA was isolated with the Qiagen DNeasy Blood and Tissue Kit and shipped frozen to Adaptive Biotechnologies for TCR sequencing. High-throughput TCR-beta CDR3 sequencing of genomic DNA from most patients was performed by Adaptive Biotechnologies. Per the original workflow: TCR sequencing data for more than 15 patients were retrieved from Adaptive's ImmunoSEQ software; three other patients were processed with MiXCR and VDJtools. CD4 versus CD8 sorting errors were corrected by removing sequences found in both subsets at a frequency ratio below 5:1. CDR3 nucleotide sequences shared by donor and recipient were removed because the origin of these sequences could not be assigned. Alloreactive clones required at least 2-fold expansion over unstimulated cells and minimum CFSE-low frequency of 0.002% (template counts) or 0.001% (read counts). Clones were considered mappable if detected in sequenced pre-transplant spleen, lymph node, or MLR CFSE-low populations of the donor or recipient. The cumulative frequency of alloreactive clones was calculated as a percentage of all sequences, weighted by copy number. Not all clones reach the TCRdb copy of this immuneACCESS table, which keeps in-frame sequences only. Checked studies attribute under half of the gap to unresolved V genes and leave the rest unexplained. V and J calls and clone size come straight from that table; D and trimming were deduced from the DNA. This sample lists about 90,000 clones; 85% to 95% were detected once. Of the sample, approximately 0.2% falls within the top ten clones.

Taken with the paper, the label for time point translates to: cells obtained before transplantation from donor or recipient. CD3+CD4+ and CD3+CD8+ populations were FACS-sorted from unstimulated pre-transplant donor and recipient cells taken from spleen or lymph nodes. Sequenced here: unstimulated CD4+ T cells sorted from spleen or lymph node cells, sampled before transplant. In this chain, TRBV6-6 is recombined with TRBJ1-1; possibly the D gene is TRBD1, per 5 matching bases. The receptor was isolated from a human donor who was the organ donor for an intestinal transplant. CDR3 reads: CASSSGRLEAFF. The DNA sequence is as follows: TGTGCCAGCAGTTCGGGACGGCTAGAAGCTTTCTTT.